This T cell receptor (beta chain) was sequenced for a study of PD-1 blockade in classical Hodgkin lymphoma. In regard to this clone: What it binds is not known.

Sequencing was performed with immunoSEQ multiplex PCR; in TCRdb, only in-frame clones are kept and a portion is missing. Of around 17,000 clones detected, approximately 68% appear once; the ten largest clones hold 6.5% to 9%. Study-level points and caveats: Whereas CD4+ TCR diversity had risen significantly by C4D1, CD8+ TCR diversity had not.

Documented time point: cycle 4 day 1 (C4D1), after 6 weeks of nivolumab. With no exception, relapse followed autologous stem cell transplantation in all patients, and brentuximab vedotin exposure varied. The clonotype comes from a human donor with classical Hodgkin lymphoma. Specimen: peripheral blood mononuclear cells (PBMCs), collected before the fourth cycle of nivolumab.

The chain's CDR3 is CASSVAGTAAYGYTF. The DNA of the CDR3 is TGTGCCAGCAGTGTCGCCGGGACAGCGGCCTATGGCTACACCTTC. The chain has TRBV6-1 and TRBJ1-2; 7 positions agree with TRBD1. Germline CDR1 reads MNHNS; CDR2 reads SASEGT. The CDR3 is 15 amino acids. V was clipped by 4 bases and J by 4 bases; unmatched bases: 9.